Shown below are 14 T cell receptor beta chains from a single sample sequenced in a study of a mutant IDH1 vaccine in newly diagnosed glioma (dated by TCRdb to the early 2020s). Libraries were built with the immunoSEQ multiplex PCR assay. What TCRdb holds here is the immuneACCESS table cut down to in-frame rearrangements. Part of the clones is not present; checked against another copy, under half of the missing clones reflect an unresolved V gene, and the others are unexplained. The sample has about 68,000 clones on record, around 74% of them singletons. The biggest ten clones account for roughly 8% of the sample. This specimen's time point label, interpreted: baseline, week 1 (first vaccination visit). In light of the paper, this sample's treatment or condition label describes: pre-vaccination baseline after standard-of-care therapy. The sequencing here drew on PBMCs, taken from a glioma patient treated with radiotherapy, temozolomide or both. These receptors all stem from a man aged 45-60 years with glioma.

CDR3 region: CSPDMRGEQYF. CDR3 nucleotide sequence: TGCAGCCCCGATATGCGGGGCGAGCAGTACTTC. The chain employs TRBV20-1 and TRBJ2-7; D might be TRBD2 (6 bases). Germline V lookup: CDR1 DFQATT, CDR2 SNEGSKA (reference sequence). This CDR3 contains 11 residues.

The rearrangement links TRBV6-5 to TRBJ2-5; a weak D match, TRBD2 (7 bases). This CDR3 is built from 15 residues. Deletions cut 0 bases from V and 4 bases from J, with 12 bases between. Germline-derived CDR1 and CDR2 are MNHEY and SVGAGI. The CDR3 region has the DNA TGTGCCAGCAGTTACTCTTTAGGGGGGGGAGAGACCCAGTACTTC. Residues: CASSYSLGGGETQYF.

Notes on this clone: Relative to the germline gene, one junction end is altered; a read error may explain this. The CDR3 DNA sequence: TGTGCTAGCAGCTCCAAGACAGGGGCGGGAAATGAGCAGTTCTTC. Its translation: CASSSKTGAGNEQFF. This rearrangement joins TRBV7-7 to TRBJ2-1, with 8 bases lining up with TRBD1. From germline, CDR1 is SSHAT and CDR2 FNYEAQ (reference sequence). The length of the CDR3 is 15 residues.

V is TRBV30 and J is TRBJ1-1, with 9 bases lining up with TRBD1. The junction had 8 bases not matched to a gene; V was cut back by 2 bases and J by 7 bases. Germline CDR1 and CDR2: GTSNPN and SVGIG (reference sequence). CDR3 length equals 14 residues. This chain's CDR3 is CAWSTGTGLYEAFF. The CDR3 DNA is TGTGCCTGGAGTACCGGGACAGGGCTCTATGAAGCTTTCTTT.

The genes are TRBV5-1 and TRBJ2-3, with D perhaps matching TRBD1 (6 bases). From germline, CDR1 is SGHRS and CDR2 YFSETQ. CDR3 length: 12 residues. With 4 bases removed from V and 4 bases from J, the gap between germline ends came to 7 bases. In nucleotides, the CDR3 is TGCGCCAGCAGCCGGACAGCAGATACGCAGTATTTT. It yields the protein CASSRTADTQYF.

This chain links TRBV23-1 with TRBJ2-5; D might be TRBD2 (5 bases). TRBV23-1 is marked as an open reading frame, function uncertain. The germline V and J ends were trimmed by 6 bases and 3 bases, with 11 bases remaining between them. This CDR3 has 13 amino acids. In nucleotides, the CDR3 is TGCGCCAGCAGCCGAGGGCCCGAAGAGACCCAGTACTTC. It yields the protein CASSRGPEETQYF.

The CDR3 nucleotides are TGTGCCTGTACTAGCGGACTGGTAGATACGCAGTATTTT. Residues: CACTSGLVDTQYF. The chain is built from TRBV30 and TRBJ2-3; 8 bases are shared with TRBD2. The CDR3 loop spans 13 amino acids. Germline-derived CDR1 and CDR2 are GTSNPN and SVGIG (reference sequence). J lost 5 bases, V lost 6 bases, and 7 bases had no gene match.

This rearrangement joins TRBV7-9 to TRBJ2-5; TRBD2 matches at 8 bases. Germline V lookup: CDR1 SEHNR, CDR2 FQNEAQ (reference sequence). The trim removed 4 bases at V and 5 bases at J, leaving 15 bases unmatched. The CDR3 runs 17 residues. The CDR3 DNA reads TGTGCCAGCAGCTCCCTGAGATTAGGGACTAGTCAGGAGACCCAGTACTTC. Translated: CASSSLRLGTSQETQYF.

The V call is TRBV7-2, the J call TRBJ1-2, with D possibly being TRBD1 (6 bases). Germline-derived CDR1 and CDR2 are SGHTA and FQGNSA. Trimming cost V 5 bases and J 0 bases, with 10 bases left between them. The CDR3 loop spans 14 amino acids. The CDR3 loop reads CASSLGAANYGYTF. CDR3 DNA sequence: TGTGCCAGCAGCCTGGGGGCAGCTAACTATGGCTACACCTTC.

J is TRBJ2-5 and V is TRBV27; no clear D gene. Trimming took 4 bases from V and 4 from J, leaving 10 bases between them. Germline CDR1 MNHEY, CDR2 SMNVEV (reference sequence). This CDR3 is built from 13 residues. DNA of the CDR3: TGTGCCAGCAGTTGGGGAATCCGAGAGACCCAGTACTTC. Translation: CASSWGIRETQYF.

CDR3 loop: CASSRGQGEQYF. Written as DNA, the CDR3 is TGTGCCAGCAGTCGGGGACAGGGCGAGCAGTACTTC. The J gene is TRBJ2-7, the V gene TRBV11-3; TRBD1 matches 9 bases. V gave up 6 bases and J gave up 6 bases; unmatched junction bases: 3. Germline CDR1 is SGHNT and CDR2 is YENEEA. The CDR3 totals 12 residues.

The chain has TRBV7-3 and TRBJ1-2; 8 bases agree with TRBD1. Trimming took 5 bases from V and 6 from J; bases not matched to a gene: 5. This CDR3 has 13 residues. Germline V CDR1 and CDR2: SGHTA, FQGTGA. The DNA of the CDR3 is TGTGCCAGCAGCCTGGGGACAGGCGATGGCTACACCTTC. It is translated as CASSLGTGDGYTF.

J is TRBJ2-5 and V is TRBV5-8, with TRBD2 as a possible D gene (6 bases). The V and J ends lost 0 bases and 1 base respectively, with 7 bases between them. The CDR3 contains 14 residues. The V gene's germline CDR1 is SGHTS and CDR2 YDEGEE. CDR3 sequence (DNA): TGTGCCAGCAGCTTGGGACTAGTCCAAGAGACCCAGTACTTC. It encodes CASSLGLVQETQYF.

This sequence joins TRBV4-3 and TRBJ2-4; TRBD2 agrees at 9 bases. CDR3 size: 16 residues. J gave up 8 bases and V 1 base, and 9 bases lay outside the gene matches. CDR1 and CDR2 (germline): LGHNA, YSLEER. The DNA for the CDR3 is TGCGCCAGCAGCCAAGGCGCGGGGGGGTCGTGGGACATTCAGTACTTC. Translation gives CASSQGAGGSWDIQYF.